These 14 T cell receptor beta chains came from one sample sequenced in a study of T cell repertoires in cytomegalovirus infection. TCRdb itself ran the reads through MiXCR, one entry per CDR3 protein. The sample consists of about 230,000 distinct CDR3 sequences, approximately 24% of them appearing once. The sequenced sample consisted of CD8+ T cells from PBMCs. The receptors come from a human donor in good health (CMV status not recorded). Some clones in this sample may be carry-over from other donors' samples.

The CDR3 loop reads CSARGYLGTGVTDTQYF. CDR3 sequence (DNA): TGCAGTGCTAGAGGCTACCTTGGGACAGGAGTCACAGATACGCAGTATTTT. This chain links TRBV20-1 with TRBJ2-3, with TRBD1 identical over 8 bases. Trimming cost V 1 base and J 2 bases; bases outside gene matches: 11. CDR1 is DFQATT, CDR2 SNEGSKA, per germline (reference sequence). The CDR3 sequence is 17 residues long.

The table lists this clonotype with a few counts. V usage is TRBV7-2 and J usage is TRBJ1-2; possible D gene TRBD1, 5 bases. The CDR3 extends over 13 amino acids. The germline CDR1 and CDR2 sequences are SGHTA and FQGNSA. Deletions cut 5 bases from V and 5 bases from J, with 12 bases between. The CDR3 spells CASSRGHLYGYTF. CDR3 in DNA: TGTGCCAGCAGCCGAGGACATCTATATGGCTACACCTTC. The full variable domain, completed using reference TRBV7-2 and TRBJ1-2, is GAGVSQSPSNKVTEKGKDVELRCDPISGHTALYWYRQSLGQGLEFLIYFQGNSAPDKSGLPSDRFSAERTGGSVSTLTIQRTQQEDSAVYLCASSRGHLYGYTFGSGTRLTVV.

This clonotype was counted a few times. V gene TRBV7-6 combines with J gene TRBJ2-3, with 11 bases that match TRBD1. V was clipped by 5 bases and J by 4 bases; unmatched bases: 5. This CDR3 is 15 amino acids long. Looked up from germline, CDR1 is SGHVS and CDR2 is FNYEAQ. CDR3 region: CASSAGTGGSDTQYF. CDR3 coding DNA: TGTGCCAGCAGCGCCGGGACAGGGGGGTCAGATACGCAGTATTTT.

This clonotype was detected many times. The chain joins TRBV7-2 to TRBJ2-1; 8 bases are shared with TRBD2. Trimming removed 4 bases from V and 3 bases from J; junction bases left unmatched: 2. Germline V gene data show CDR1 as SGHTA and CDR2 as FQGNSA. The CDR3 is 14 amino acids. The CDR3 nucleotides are TGTGCCAGCAGCTCTACTAGCGGCTACAATGAGCAGTTCTTC. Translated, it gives CASSSTSGYNEQFF.

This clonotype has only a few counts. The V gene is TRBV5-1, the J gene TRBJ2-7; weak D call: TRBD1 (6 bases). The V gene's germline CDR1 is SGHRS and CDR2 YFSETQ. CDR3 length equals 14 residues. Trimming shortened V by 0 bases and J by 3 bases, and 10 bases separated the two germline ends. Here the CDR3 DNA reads TGCGCCAGCAGCTTGGTCCGGGGACACTACGAGCAGTACTTC. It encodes CASSLVRGHYEQYF.

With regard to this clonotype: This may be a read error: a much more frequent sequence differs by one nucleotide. The CDR3 is CASSPEGGVSDTQYF. CDR3 nucleotide sequence: TGTGCCAGCAGCCCGGAGGGGGGGGTCTCAGATACGCAGTATTTT. V gene TRBV12-3 or TRBV12-4 combines with J gene TRBJ2-3; D is possibly TRBD2 (7 bases). The CDR3 has 15 residues. The V end lost 6 bases, the J end lost 4 bases, and 17 bases lay between the germline ends.

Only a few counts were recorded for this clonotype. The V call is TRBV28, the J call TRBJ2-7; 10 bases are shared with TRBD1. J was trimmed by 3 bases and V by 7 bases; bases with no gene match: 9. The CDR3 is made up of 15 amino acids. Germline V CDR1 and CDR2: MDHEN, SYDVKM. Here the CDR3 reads CASNGGTGAYYEQYF. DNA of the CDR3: TGTGCCAGCAATGGGGGGACAGGGGCCTACTACGAGCAGTACTTC.

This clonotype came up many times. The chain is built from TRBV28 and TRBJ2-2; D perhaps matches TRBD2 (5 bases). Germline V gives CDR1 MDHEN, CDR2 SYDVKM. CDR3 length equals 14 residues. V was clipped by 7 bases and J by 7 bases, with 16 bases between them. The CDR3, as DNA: TGTGCCAGCACCGGCTGGGAGTTCGGCGGGGAGCTGTTTTTT. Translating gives CASTGWEFGGELFF.

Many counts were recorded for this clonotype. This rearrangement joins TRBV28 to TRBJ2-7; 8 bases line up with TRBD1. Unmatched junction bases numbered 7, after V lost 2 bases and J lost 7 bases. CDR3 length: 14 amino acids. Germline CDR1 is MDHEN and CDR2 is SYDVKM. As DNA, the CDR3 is TGTGCCAGCAGTTTACTGGCAGGGGGCTTTGAGCAGTACTTC. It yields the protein CASSLLAGGFEQYF.

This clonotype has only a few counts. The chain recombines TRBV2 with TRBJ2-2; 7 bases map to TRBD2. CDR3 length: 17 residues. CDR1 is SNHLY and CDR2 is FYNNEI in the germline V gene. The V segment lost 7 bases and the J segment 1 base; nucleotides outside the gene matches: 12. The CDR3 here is CASTPRPAGENTGELFF. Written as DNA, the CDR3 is TGTGCCAGCACCCCTCGCCCTGCGGGGGAGAACACCGGGGAGCTGTTTTTT.

CDR3 sequence reads: CASSPITQGLPPSNEQFF. CDR3 nucleotides: TGTGCCAGCAGCCCAATTACCCAGGGTCTCCCCCCATCCAATGAGCAGTTCTTC. The chain uses TRBV6-9 and TRBJ2-1; TRBD1 might be the D (5 bases). The ends were cut back, 6 bases at V and 6 bases at J, with 27 bases in the middle. Germline V gives CDR1 MNHGY, CDR2 SVAAGI. CDR3 size: 18 residues.

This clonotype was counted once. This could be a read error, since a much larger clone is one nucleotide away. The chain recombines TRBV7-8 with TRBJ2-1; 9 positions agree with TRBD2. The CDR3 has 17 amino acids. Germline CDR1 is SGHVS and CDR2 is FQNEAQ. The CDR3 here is CASSEWAGGVINNEKFF. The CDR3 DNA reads TGTGCCAGCAGCGAATGGGCGGGGGGGGTAATTAACAATGAGAAGTTCTTC. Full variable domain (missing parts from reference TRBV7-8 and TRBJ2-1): GAGVSQSPRYKVAKRGQDVALRCDPISGHVSLFWYQQALGQGPEFLTYFQNEAQLDKSGLPSDRFFAERPEGSVSTLKIQRTQQEDSAVYLCASSEWAGGVINNEKFFGPGTRLTVL.

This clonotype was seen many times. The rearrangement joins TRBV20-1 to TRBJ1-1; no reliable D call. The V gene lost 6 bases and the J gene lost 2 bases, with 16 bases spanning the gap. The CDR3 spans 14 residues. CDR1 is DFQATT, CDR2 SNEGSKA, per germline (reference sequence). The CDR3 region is CSAGRQDGNTEAFF. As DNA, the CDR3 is TGCAGTGCCGGTAGACAAGACGGAAACACTGAAGCTTTCTTT.

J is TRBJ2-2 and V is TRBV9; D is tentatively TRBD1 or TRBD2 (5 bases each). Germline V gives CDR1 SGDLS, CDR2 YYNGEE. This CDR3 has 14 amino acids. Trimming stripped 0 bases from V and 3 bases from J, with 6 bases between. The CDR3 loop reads CASSVGGDTGELFF. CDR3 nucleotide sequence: TGTGCCAGCAGCGTAGGAGGGGACACCGGGGAGCTGTTTTTT.